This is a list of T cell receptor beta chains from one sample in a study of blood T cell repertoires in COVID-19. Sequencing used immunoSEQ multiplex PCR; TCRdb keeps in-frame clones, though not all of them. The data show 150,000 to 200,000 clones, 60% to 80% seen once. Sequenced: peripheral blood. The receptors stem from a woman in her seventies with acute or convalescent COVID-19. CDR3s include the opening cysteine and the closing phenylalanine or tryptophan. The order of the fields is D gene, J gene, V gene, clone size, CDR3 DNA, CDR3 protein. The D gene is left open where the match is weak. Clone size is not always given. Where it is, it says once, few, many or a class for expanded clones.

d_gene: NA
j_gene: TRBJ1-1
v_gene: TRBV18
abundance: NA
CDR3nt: TGTGCCAGCTCTACCCAAACAGGGTCCACTGAAGCTTTCTTT
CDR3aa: CASSTQTGSTEAFF

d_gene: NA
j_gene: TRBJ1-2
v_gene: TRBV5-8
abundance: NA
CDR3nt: TGTGCCAGCAGCTTGGACAGCACCTTCGGAGGAGCATATGGCTACACCTTC
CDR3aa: CASSLDSTFGGAYGYTF

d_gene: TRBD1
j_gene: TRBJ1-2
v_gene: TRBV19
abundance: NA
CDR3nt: TGTGCCAGTAGTAATCCGTACAGACAGGGATACCACTATGGCTACACCTTC
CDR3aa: CASSNPYRQGYHYGYTF

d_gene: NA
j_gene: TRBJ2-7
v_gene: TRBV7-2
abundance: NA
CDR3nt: TGTGCCAGCACCAACTTCGGAGGGGAGAAGAGCTACGAGCAGTACTTC
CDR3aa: CASTNFGGEKSYEQYF

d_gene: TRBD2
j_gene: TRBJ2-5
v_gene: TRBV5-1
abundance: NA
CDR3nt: TGCGCCAGCAGCCCAGGCCGGACTAGCGGGACCCAAGAGACCCAGTACTTC
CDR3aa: CASSPGRTSGTQETQYF

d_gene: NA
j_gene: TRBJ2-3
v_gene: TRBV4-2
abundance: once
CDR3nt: TGTGCCAGCAGCCAAGAAGCCACAGATACGCAGTATTTT
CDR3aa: CASSQEATDTQYF

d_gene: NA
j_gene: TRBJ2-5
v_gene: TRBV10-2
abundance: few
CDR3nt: TGCGCCAGCAGTGAGTCTACATCCGATCGGGACCAAGAGACCCAGTACTTC
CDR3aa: CASSESTSDRDQETQYF

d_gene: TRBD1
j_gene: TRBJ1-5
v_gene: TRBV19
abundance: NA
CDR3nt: TGTGCCAGTGGGACAGATAGCAATCAGCCCCAGCATTTT
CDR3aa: CASGTDSNQPQHF

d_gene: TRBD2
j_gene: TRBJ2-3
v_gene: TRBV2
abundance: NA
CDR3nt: TGTGCCAGCAGTACGGGGGAGGGCCTTTTTGGCACAGATACGCAGTATTTT
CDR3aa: CASSTGEGLFGTDTQYF

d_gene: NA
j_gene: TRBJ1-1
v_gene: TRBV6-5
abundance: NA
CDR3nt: TGTGCCAGCAGACCCGCAGGGGATTCTTACGCTTTCTTT
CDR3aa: CASRPAGDSYAFF

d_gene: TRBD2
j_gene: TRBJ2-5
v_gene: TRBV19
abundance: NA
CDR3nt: TGTGCCAGTAGTATAGGACTAGCGGGAGCTCAAGAGACCCAGTACTTC
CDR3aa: CASSIGLAGAQETQYF

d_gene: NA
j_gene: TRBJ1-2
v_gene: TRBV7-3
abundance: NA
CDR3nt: TGTGCCAGCAGCTTGGCACCCACGCCGAACTATGGCTACACCTTC
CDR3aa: CASSLAPTPNYGYTF

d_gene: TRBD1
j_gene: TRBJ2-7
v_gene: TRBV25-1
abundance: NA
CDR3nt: TGTGCCAGCAGTGGGCTAGGACAGGGGGCATGGGAGGGATACGAGCAGTACTTC
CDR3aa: CASSGLGQGAWEGYEQYF

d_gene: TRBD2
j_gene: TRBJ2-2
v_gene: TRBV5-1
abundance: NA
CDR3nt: TGCGCCAGCAGCCAAAGGGTGCGGGGGTCCGCCGGGGAGCTGTTTTTT
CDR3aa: CASSQRVRGSAGELFF

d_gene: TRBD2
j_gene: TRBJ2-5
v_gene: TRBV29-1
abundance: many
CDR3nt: TGCAGCGTAGAAAGGACTAGCGGGCCGAAGACCCAGTACTTC
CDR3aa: CSVERTSGPKTQYF

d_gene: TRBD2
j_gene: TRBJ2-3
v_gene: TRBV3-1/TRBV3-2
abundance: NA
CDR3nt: TGTGCCAGCAGCCAAGGTCCGGGACTAGCGGGATTTCGGCCAGATACGCAGTATTTT
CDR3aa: CASSQGPGLAGFRPDTQYF

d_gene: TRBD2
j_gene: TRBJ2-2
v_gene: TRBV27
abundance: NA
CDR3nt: TGTGCCAGCAGTTTCACGGGGGGGCAGCCGGCCGGGGAGCTGTTTTTT
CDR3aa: CASSFTGGQPAGELFF

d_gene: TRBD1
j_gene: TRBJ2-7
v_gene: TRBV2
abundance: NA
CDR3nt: TGTGCCAGCAGTAAAGACAGGGGTGGGTCCTACGAGCAGTACTTC
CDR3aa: CASSKDRGGSYEQYF

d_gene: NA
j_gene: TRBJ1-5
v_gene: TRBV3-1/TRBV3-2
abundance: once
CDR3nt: TGTGCCAGCAGCCAAGGGGTGGCGGGGGAGCGTCAGCCCCAGCATTTT
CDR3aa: CASSQGVAGERQPQHF

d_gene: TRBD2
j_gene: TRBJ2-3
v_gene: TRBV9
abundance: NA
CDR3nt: TGTGCCAGCAGCGTAGATCCTAGCGGGAATAAAGATACGCAGTATTTT
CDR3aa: CASSVDPSGNKDTQYF

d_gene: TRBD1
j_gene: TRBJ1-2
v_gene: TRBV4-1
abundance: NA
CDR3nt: TGCGCCAGCAGCCTGGTCCCGGGACAGGTAAAGGTTGGCTACACCTTC
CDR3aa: CASSLVPGQVKVGYTF

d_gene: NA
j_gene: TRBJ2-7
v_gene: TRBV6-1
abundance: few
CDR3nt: TGTGCCAGCAGTGAAGTGGGACAACTTGACGAGCAGTACTTC
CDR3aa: CASSEVGQLDEQYF

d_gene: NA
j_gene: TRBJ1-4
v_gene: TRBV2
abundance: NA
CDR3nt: TGTGCCAGCAGAGCAAGACAGGTTGAAAAACTGTTTTTT
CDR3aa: CASRARQVEKLFF

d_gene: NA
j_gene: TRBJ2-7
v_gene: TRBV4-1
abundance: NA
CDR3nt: TGCGCCAGCAGCCAGGGCAGTCCCTACGAGCAGTACTTC
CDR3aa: CASSQGSPYEQYF

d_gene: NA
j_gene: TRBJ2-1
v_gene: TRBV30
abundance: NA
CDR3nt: TGTGCCTGGAGTGCTAGGACAGTTCACTACAATGAGCAGTTCTTC
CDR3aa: CAWSARTVHYNEQFF

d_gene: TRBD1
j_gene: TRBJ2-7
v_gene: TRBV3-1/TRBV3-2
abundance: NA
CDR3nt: TGTGCCAGCAGCCTGGGACAGCAGTCCTACGAGCAGTACTTC
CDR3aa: CASSLGQQSYEQYF